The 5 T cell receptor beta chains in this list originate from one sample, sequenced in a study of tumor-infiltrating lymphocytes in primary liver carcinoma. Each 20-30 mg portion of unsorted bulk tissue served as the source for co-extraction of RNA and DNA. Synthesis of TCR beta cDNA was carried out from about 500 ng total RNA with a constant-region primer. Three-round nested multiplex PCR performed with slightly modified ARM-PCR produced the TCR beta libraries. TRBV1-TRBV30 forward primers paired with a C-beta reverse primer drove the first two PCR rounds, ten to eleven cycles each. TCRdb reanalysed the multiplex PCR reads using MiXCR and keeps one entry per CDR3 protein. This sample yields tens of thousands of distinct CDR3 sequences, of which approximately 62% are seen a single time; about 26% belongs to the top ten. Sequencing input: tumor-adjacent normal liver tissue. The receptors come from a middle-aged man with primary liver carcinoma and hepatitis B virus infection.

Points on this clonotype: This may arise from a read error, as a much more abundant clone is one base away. This CDR3 reads CASSLPRIGYTF. As DNA, the CDR3 is TGTGCCAGCAGTTTACCAAGGATCGGCTACACCTTC. The chain employs TRBV12-3 or TRBV12-4 and TRBJ1-2; D remains unclear. Trimming shortened V by 2 bases and J by 8 bases, and 9 bases separated the two germline ends. The CDR3 length is 12 residues.

CDR3 sequence: CASSQDEGNTIYF. The DNA of the CDR3 is TGCGCCAGCAGCCAGGACGAGGGAAACACCATATATTTT. The V call is TRBV4-3, the J call TRBJ1-3, with D unclear. CDR3 length: 13 amino acids. V gave up 3 bases and J gave up 4 bases, with 7 bases separating them. The germline CDR1 and CDR2 sequences are LGHNA and YSLEER.

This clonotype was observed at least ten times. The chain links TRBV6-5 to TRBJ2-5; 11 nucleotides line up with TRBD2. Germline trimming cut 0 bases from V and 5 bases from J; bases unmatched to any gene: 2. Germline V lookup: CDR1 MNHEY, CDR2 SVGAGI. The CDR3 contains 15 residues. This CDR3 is CASSYSTSGEETQYF. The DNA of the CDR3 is TGTGCCAGCAGTTACTCGACTAGCGGGGAGGAGACCCAGTACTTC.

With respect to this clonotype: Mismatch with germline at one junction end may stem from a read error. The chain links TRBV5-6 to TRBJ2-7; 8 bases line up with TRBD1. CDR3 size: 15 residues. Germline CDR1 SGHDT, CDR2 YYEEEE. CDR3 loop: CTSSLPGTGGYEQYF. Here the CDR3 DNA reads TGTACCAGCAGCTTGCCCGGGACAGGCGGCTACGAACAGTACTTC.

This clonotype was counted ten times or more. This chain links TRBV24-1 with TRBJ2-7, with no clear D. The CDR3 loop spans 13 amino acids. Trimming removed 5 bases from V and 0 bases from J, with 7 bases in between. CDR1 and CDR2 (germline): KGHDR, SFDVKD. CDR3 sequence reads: CATSGGSSYEQYF. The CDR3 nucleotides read TGTGCCACCAGTGGCGGTAGCTCCTACGAGCAGTACTTC.